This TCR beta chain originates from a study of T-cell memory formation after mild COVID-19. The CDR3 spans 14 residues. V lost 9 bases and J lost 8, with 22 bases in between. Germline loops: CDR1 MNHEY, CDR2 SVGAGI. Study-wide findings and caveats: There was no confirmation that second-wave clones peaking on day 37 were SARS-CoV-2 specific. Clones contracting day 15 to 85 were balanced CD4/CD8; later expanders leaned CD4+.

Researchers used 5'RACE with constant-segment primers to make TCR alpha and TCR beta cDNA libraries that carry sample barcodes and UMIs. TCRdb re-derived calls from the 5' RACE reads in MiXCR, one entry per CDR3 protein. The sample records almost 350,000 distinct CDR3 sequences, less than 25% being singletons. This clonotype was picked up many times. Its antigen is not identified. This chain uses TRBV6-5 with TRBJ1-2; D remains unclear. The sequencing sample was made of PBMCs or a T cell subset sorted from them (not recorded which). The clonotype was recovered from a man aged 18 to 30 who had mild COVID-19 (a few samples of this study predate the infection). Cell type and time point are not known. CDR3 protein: CASSVEGRLRGYTF. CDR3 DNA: TGTGCCAGTTCCGTAGAGGGCCGCCTTAGGGGCTACACCTTC.